These 6 T cell receptor beta chains originate from one sample sequenced in a study of blood T cell repertoires in COVID-19. Clones were sequenced by immunoSEQ multiplex PCR, and TCRdb holds only the in-frame ones, with some missing. Among about 54,000 clones listed, roughly 80% were seen once. Sequencing input: peripheral blood. Source of these receptors: a human donor in a cohort sampled during active or convalescent COVID-19.

The rearrangement joins TRBV3-1 (or the pseudogene TRBV3-2) to TRBJ1-4; 8 bases are shared with TRBD1. The germline V gene encodes CDR1 LGHDT and CDR2 YNNKEL (reference sequence). J lost 6 bases, V lost 3 bases, and 12 bases had no gene match. This CDR3 contains 17 residues. The CDR3, as DNA: TGTGCCAGCAGCCAGACAGGGGTGGGACCGCTAGATGAAAAACTGTTTTTT. Protein product: CASSQTGVGPLDEKLFF.

The chain couples TRBV9 to TRBJ2-3; 9 positions agree with TRBD2. Germline lookup yields CDR1 SGDLS and CDR2 YYNGEE. The CDR3 consists of 16 residues. Germline trimming cut 0 bases from V and 5 bases from J; bases unmatched to any gene: 7. In DNA, the CDR3 is TGTGCCAGCAGCGTAGGTAGCGGGGGCGAAGGAGATACGCAGTATTTT. This translates into CASSVGSGGEGDTQYF.

V and J are TRBV5-1 and TRBJ2-4; possibly TRBD1 for D (7 bases). The length of the CDR3 is 12 residues. CDR1 and CDR2 from the germline V gene are SGHRS and YFSETQ. Between the trimmed V and J ends, which lost 7 bases and 6 bases, there was a span of 11 bases. The CDR3 reads CASGQGGNIQYF. The CDR3, as DNA: TGCGCCAGCGGCCAGGGGGGAAACATTCAGTACTTC.

The chain uses TRBV4-2 and TRBJ2-3, with 7 positions matching TRBD2. The CDR3 runs to 15 residues. Trimming took 0 bases from V and 14 from J; bases not matched to a gene: 14. Germline V lookup: CDR1 LGHNA, CDR2 YNFKEQ. The DNA of the CDR3 is TGTGCCAGCAGCCAAGATAGGGGCGCGGGAGAACGCATGTATTTT. It specifies CASSQDRGAGERMYF.

The V gene is TRBV19, the J gene TRBJ2-3; the D is unclear. The CDR3 is 13 residues long. Looked up from germline, CDR1 is LNHDA and CDR2 is SQIVND (reference sequence). The V end was cut by 4 bases, the J end by 4 bases, with 9 bases between. The CDR3 is CASSTNRADTQYF. The DNA of the CDR3 is TGTGCCAGTAGTACTAATAGAGCAGATACGCAGTATTTT.

This chain joins TRBV19 and TRBJ1-2, with 7 bases that match TRBD1. Germline CDR1 reads LNHDA; CDR2 reads SQIVND (reference sequence). This CDR3 has 15 amino acids. The V segment lost 4 bases and the J segment 0 bases; nucleotides outside the gene matches: 5. Here the CDR3 reads CASSTGDSTNYGYTF. The CDR3 coding sequence is TGTGCCAGTAGTACCGGGGACAGCACTAACTATGGCTACACCTTC.